Reported below is one TCR beta chain. These data belong to a study of shared clonotypes between healthy human individuals. Terminally differentiated effector memory CD45RA+ cells were left out of the naive CD8 fraction, which was CD45RO-negative and positively selected for CCR7. Assay: immunoSEQ multiplex PCR; the TCRdb copy retains only in-frame clones and omits some. Of about 2,100,000 clones listed, 85% to 95% are singletons. With 5 bases removed from V and 0 bases from J, the gap between germline ends came to 13 bases. The CDR3 runs 15 residues. Germline V lookup: CDR1 SEHNR, CDR2 FQNEAQ (reference sequence).

The receptor comes from a man aged 18 to 30 in good health. Some clones in this sample may be carry-over from other donors' samples. Sequenced sample: naive CD8+ T cells from PBMCs. The V gene is TRBV7-9, the J gene TRBJ1-2; a weak D match, TRBD1 (5 bases). The CDR3 loop reads CASSLGQSANYGYTF. The CDR3, as DNA: TGTGCCAGCAGCCTAGGACAATCAGCTAACTATGGCTACACCTTC.